In this sample, the clone carrying this TCR beta chain turned up once. The sample originates from a study of blood T cell repertoires in COVID-19. How the authors handled the data: Using reference gene primer amplification, nucleated cell counts were estimated. Measured with immunoSEQ multiplex PCR; TCRdb has only the in-frame clones, and not every one. V and J calls and clone size are those listed in that table; D and trimming were worked out from the DNA. In the table there are 95,000 to 150,000 clones, 80% to 85% of which are singletons. This CDR3 comprises 13 residues. The germline V gene has CDR1 GTSNPN and CDR2 SVGIG (reference sequence). V lost 4 bases and J 5 bases, leaving 9 bases between the germline ends. The study recruited people aged about 18 to 89 years across about two dozen US areas. Cohorts were based on clinical histories the participants reported. Cohort 3 recovered donors had two negative PCRs, clearance, or symptom resolution.

This clonotype originated in a woman in her twenties or thirties who had recovered from COVID-19. This chain joins TRBV30 and TRBJ1-6, with D perhaps matching TRBD1 (6 bases). The material sequenced was PBMCs or T cells enriched from blood (not recorded which). The CDR3 is CAWNTGNNSPLHF. The CDR3 nucleotides read TGTGCCTGGAACACAGGGAATAATTCACCCCTCCACTTT.